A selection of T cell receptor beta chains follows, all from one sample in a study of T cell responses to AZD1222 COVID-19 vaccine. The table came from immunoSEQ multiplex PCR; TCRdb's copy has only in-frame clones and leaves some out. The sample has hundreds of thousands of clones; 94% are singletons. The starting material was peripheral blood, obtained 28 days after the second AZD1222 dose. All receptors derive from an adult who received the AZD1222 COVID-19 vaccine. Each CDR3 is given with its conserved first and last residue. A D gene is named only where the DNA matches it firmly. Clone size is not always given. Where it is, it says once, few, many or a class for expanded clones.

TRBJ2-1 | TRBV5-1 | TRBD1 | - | TGCGCCAGCAGTAGGACAGGAGCTAATGAGCAGTTCTTC | CASSRTGANEQFF
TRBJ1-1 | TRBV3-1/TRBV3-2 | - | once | TGTGCCAGCAGCCGAACACCGGGACGTGGGACTGAAGCTTTCTTT | CASSRTPGRGTEAFF
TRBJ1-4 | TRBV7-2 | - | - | TGTGCCAGCAGCTTCGGGGGGACTAATGAAAAACTGTTTTTT | CASSFGGTNEKLFF
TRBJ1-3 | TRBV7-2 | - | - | TGTGCCAGCAGCTCCGGGACGGCGGACACCATATATTTT | CASSSGTADTIYF
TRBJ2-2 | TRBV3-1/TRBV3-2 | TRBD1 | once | TGTGCCAGCAGCCCTCGGACAGGGTATAGGACCGGGGAGCTGTTTTTT | CASSPRTGYRTGELFF
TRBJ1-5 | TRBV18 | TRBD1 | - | TGTGCCAGCTCGCCCGGGACAGGGAATCAGCCCCAGCATTTT | CASSPGTGNQPQHF
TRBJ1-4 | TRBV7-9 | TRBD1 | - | TGTGCCAGCAGCTTAGGCAGGGGGCGCGGAGGATATAATGGTGAAAAACTGTTTTTT | CASSLGRGRGGYNGEKLFF
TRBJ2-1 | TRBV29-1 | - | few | TGCAGCGCTGGAGACTTTGAGGGGGGGCAGTTCTTC | CSAGDFEGGQFF
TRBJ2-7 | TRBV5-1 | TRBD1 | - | TGCGCCAGCAGTCCGGTCGGGACAGGGGCCTACGAGCAGTACTTC | CASSPVGTGAYEQYF
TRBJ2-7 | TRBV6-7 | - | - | TGTGCCAGCAGTTACCCCCGGACAGAGGGGAAGGTCGAGCAGTACTTC | CASSYPRTEGKVEQYF
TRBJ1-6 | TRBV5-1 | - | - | TGCGCCAGCAGCTTGGTCGGGTCCCAGGGGAATTCACCCCTCCACTTT | CASSLVGSQGNSPLHF
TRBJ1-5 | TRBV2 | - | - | TGTGCCAGCAGTGAACGGACATACAATCAGCCCCAGCATTTT | CASSERTYNQPQHF
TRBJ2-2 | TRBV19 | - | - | TGTGCCACTAGGCAACCCACCGGGGAGCTGTTTTTT | CATRQPTGELFF
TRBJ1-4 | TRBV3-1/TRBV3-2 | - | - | TGTGCCAGCAGCCAAGGTGCCGTGACAGTCAATGGGAAACTGTTTTTT | CASSQGAVTVNGKLFF
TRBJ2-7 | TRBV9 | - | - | TGTGCCAGCAGCGTCAACGGACAGCACTACGAGCAGTACTTC | CASSVNGQHYEQYF
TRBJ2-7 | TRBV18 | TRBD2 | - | TGTGCCAGCTCACCCCCGGGGGGATCCTACGAGCAGTACTTC | CASSPPGGSYEQYF
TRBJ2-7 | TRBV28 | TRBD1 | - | TGTGCCAGCAGTGTAGGTGGGACAGGGGGCTCTTACGAGCAGTACTTC | CASSVGGTGGSYEQYF
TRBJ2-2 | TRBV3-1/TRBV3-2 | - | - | TGTGCCAGCAGCCAGTGGGCGGACGGGGAGCTGTTTTTT | CASSQWADGELFF
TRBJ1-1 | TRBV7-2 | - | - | TGTGCCAGCAGCTTAACCCCATCTATGAACACTGAAGCTTTCTTT | CASSLTPSMNTEAFF
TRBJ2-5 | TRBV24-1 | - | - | TGTGCCACCAGTGAGGCTGGACTATACCAAGAGACCCAGTACTTC | CATSEAGLYQETQYF
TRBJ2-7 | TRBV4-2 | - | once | TGTGCCAGCAGCCAAAGCAGCGGACGGCCCTACGAGCAGTACTTC | CASSQSSGRPYEQYF
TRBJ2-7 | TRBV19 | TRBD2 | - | TGTGCCAGTAGTAGGGGAACTAGCGGGGTCTCCTACGAGCAGTACTTC | CASSRGTSGVSYEQYF